A selection of T cell receptor beta chains follows, all from one sample in a study of CD8 T cells in Susac syndrome. TCRdb reanalysed the immunoSEQ multiplex PCR reads using MiXCR and keeps one entry per CDR3 protein. Of approximately 190,000 distinct CDR3 sequences in the sample, more than 85% were seen once. The sample was CD8+ T cells from PBMCs. These receptors all stem from a human donor with Susac syndrome. Both conserved end residues are part of each CDR3. The order of the fields is clone size, V gene, J gene, D gene, CDR3 DNA, CDR3 protein. A D gene is named only where the DNA matches it firmly. Expanded clones are given a class, and other clones once, few, many or no size at all.

once	TRBV5-1	TRBJ2-3	NA	TGCGCCAGCAGCCAAGGATCTCCAGATACGCAGTATTTT	CASSQGSPDTQYF
NA	TRBV30	TRBJ1-1	NA	TGTGCCTGGGGCCCCAGGGCTGACACTGAAGCTTTCTTT	CAWGPRADTEAFF
NA	TRBV5-1	TRBJ2-1	TRBD2	TGCGCCAGCAGCCCCGAGGCTAGCGGGAGGGCCGATGAGCAGTTCTTC	CASSPEASGRADEQFF
NA	TRBV29-1	TRBJ1-2	NA	TGCAGCGTTGTTATCGGGTCCTATGGCTACACCTTC	CSVVIGSYGYTF
NA	TRBV9	TRBJ1-1	NA	TGTGCCAGCAGCGGAGAGGGGGGCCCCGGGGAAGCTTTCTTT	CASSGEGGPGEAFF
NA	TRBV2	TRBJ1-2	TRBD1	TGTGCCAGCAGTGCTATGGGACAGGGCGAGGGCTACACCTTC	CASSAMGQGEGYTF
NA	TRBV7-8	TRBJ2-7	TRBD2	TGTGCCAGCAGCTTAGCGGCTAGCGGGGCGTACGAGCAGTACTTC	CASSLAASGAYEQYF
NA	TRBV12-3/TRBV12-4	TRBJ1-2	TRBD1	TGTGCCAGCAGTTTGGGCTGGGACAGGGGGCGCGGCTACACCTTC	CASSLGWDRGRGYTF
NA	TRBV20-1	TRBJ2-7	NA	TGCAGTGCTAGGTCCTATATGGGGAGTAAGGATGTGCAGTACTTC	CSARSYMGSKDVQYF
NA	TRBV14	TRBJ2-7	NA	TGTGCCAGCAGCCACGGACAGCCCAACGAGCAGTACTTC	CASSHGQPNEQYF
once	TRBV3-1	TRBJ2-1	TRBD1	TGTGCCAGCAGCCAAGCAGGGACAGCCCGCTCCTACAATGAGCAGTTCTTC	CASSQAGTARSYNEQFF
NA	TRBV19	TRBJ1-6	NA	TGTGCCAGTAGTTTCGGACGGCTGGATTCACCCCTCCACTTT	CASSFGRLDSPLHF
NA	TRBV7-9	TRBJ2-7	NA	TGTGCCAGCAGTCTCGACTACGGAGACGAGCAGTACTTC	CASSLDYGDEQYF
once	TRBV4-1	TRBJ2-1	TRBD2	TGCGCCAGCAGCCAAGTAACCGGGAGGGACTACAATGAGCAGTTCTTC	CASSQVTGRDYNEQFF
NA	TRBV12-3/TRBV12-4	TRBJ2-3	TRBD1	TGTGCCAGCAGTTTAACTGGGACAGGAACTAGCACAGATACGCAGTATTTT	CASSLTGTGTSTDTQYF
NA	TRBV4-1	TRBJ2-7	NA	TGCGCCAGCAGCCCACAACAGGGCACTTACGAGCAGTACTTC	CASSPQQGTYEQYF
NA	TRBV10-3	TRBJ2-1	TRBD1	TGTGCCTGCTCGCCGGGACAGGGGATTTATGAGCAGTTCTTC	CACSPGQGIYEQFF
NA	TRBV5-1	TRBJ2-3	NA	TGCGCCAGCAGCCCGGACCGGGACACAGATACGCAGTATTTT	CASSPDRDTDTQYF
NA	TRBV7-6	TRBJ2-2	NA	TGTGCCAGCAGCTTAGCCCGACTGGCCGGGGAGCTGTTTTTT	CASSLARLAGELFF
NA	TRBV25-1	TRBJ1-4	TRBD1	TGTGCCAGCAGAGGGACAGCTTTCAATGAAAAACTGTTTTTT	CASRGTAFNEKLFF
NA	TRBV9	TRBJ2-7	NA	TGTGCCAGCAGCCCCCCCAACTCCTACGAGCAGTACTTC	CASSPPNSYEQYF
NA	TRBV7-9	TRBJ2-6	TRBD1	TGTGCCAGCAGCGGGAGGACAGGGAACCCCTCTGGGGCCAACGTCCTGACTTTC	CASSGRTGNPSGANVLTF
NA	TRBV20-1	TRBJ2-3	NA	TGCAGTGCTAGAGAACAACGGGGAACAGATACGCAGTATTTT	CSAREQRGTDTQYF
NA	TRBV9	TRBJ2-3	NA	TGTGCCAGCAGCGTGACTGGAGACACAGATACGCAGTATTTT	CASSVTGDTDTQYF
NA	TRBV12-3/TRBV12-4	TRBJ1-5	NA	TGTGCCAGCAGAAACAGGGGCAATCAGCCCCAGCATTTT	CASRNRGNQPQHF
NA	TRBV13	TRBJ2-7	TRBD1	TGTGCCAGCAGCCTAGGGCCGGGACAGGGGACCTACGAGCAGTACTTC	CASSLGPGQGTYEQYF
NA	TRBV6-5	TRBJ1-6	NA	TGTGCCAGCAGCCCGAATGATAATTCACCCCTCCACTTT	CASSPNDNSPLHF
NA	TRBV9	TRBJ2-5	TRBD2	TGTGCCAGCAGCGTAGGAAGCGGGAGGGCCTTAGAGACCCAGTACTTC	CASSVGSGRALETQYF
NA	TRBV7-8	TRBJ1-6	NA	TGTGCCAGCAGCTTAGCGAGTTCACCCCTCCACTTT	CASSLASSPLHF
NA	TRBV12-3/TRBV12-4	TRBJ1-2	NA	TGTGCCAGCAGTAAAGACGGAACCCTCCTAGACTATGGCTACACCTTC	CASSKDGTLLDYGYTF
NA	TRBV7-9	TRBJ2-7	NA	TGTGCCAGCAGCTTAGGGGGAGAGCTCGAGCAGTACTTC	CASSLGGELEQYF
NA	TRBV9	TRBJ2-3	TRBD1	TGTGCCAGCAGCGTAGGAAGGGGGCCTGGCACAGATACGCAGTATTTT	CASSVGRGPGTDTQYF
NA	TRBV11-2	TRBJ2-1	TRBD2	TGTGCCAGCAGCTTAGGCGGGAGGGCTGGAGATGAGCAGTTCTTC	CASSLGGRAGDEQFF
few	TRBV6-1	TRBJ1-1	NA	TGTGCCAGCAGAACCCAGGGGCCTGAAGCTTTCTTT	CASRTQGPEAFF
NA	TRBV5-1	TRBJ1-5	NA	TGCGCCAGCAGCTTGGACGCGGGTCAGCCCCAGCATTTT	CASSLDAGQPQHF
NA	TRBV30	TRBJ1-5	TRBD1	TGTGCCTGGACCCTAGGAGGGGGCCCCTCGCATTTT	CAWTLGGGPSHF
NA	TRBV13	TRBJ2-5	NA	TGTGCCAGCAGCGCCGGGGGCTTCCGAGAGACCCAGTACTTC	CASSAGGFRETQYF
NA	TRBV20-1	TRBJ2-3	NA	TGCAGTGCGGGAGGGACAAGAAGAGATACGCAGTATTTT	CSAGGTRRDTQYF
NA	TRBV12-3/TRBV12-4	TRBJ2-5	TRBD1	TGTGCCAGCACCCGGGCCGCCCAGGGGGCGGGAGAGACCCAGTACTTC	CASTRAAQGAGETQYF
few	TRBV29-1	TRBJ1-2	NA	TGCAGCGTTGAGGAGAACTATGGCTACACCTTC	CSVEENYGYTF
NA	TRBV5-1	TRBJ2-7	NA	TGCGCCAGCAGCTTGAGTAAGCCCTACGAGCAGTACTTC	CASSLSKPYEQYF
few	TRBV12-3/TRBV12-4	TRBJ2-1	TRBD1	TGTGCCAGCAGTCGACAGGGAAGCTCCTACAATGAGCAGTTCTTC	CASSRQGSSYNEQFF
NA	TRBV5-1	TRBJ1-2	NA	TGCGCCAGCAGCGAAGACAACTTTGGCTACACCTTC	CASSEDNFGYTF
NA	TRBV4-1	TRBJ2-7	NA	TGCGCCAGCAGCGCCGGACAAGAGTACGAGCAGTACTTC	CASSAGQEYEQYF
NA	TRBV10-3	TRBJ2-1	TRBD2	TGTGCCATCAGTCCACAACTAGCGGGAGATGATGAGCAGTTCTTC	CAISPQLAGDDEQFF
NA	TRBV5-1	TRBJ1-2	NA	TGCGCCAGCAGCCGAAACAGCTATGGCTACACCTTC	CASSRNSYGYTF
NA	TRBV11-2	TRBJ2-5	TRBD2	TGTGCCAGCAGCGCGGGAGGTGGGGAGACCCAGTACTTC	CASSAGGGETQYF
once	TRBV5-6	TRBJ2-7	TRBD2	TGTGCCAGCAGCCCGACGACGACTAGCGGGAGAACCTACGAGCAGTACTTC	CASSPTTTSGRTYEQYF
once	TRBV12-3/TRBV12-4	TRBJ2-3	NA	TGTGCCAGCATAAGGTCTGCAGATACGCAGTATTTT	CASIRSADTQYF
NA	TRBV19	TRBJ1-2	TRBD1	TGTGCCAGTAGTACCTTAACAGGGGGCGCGGACTATGGCTACACCTTC	CASSTLTGGADYGYTF
NA	TRBV3-1	TRBJ2-7	TRBD1	TGTGCCAGCAGCCAATGGACAGGGTTTATCTACGAGCAGTACTTC	CASSQWTGFIYEQYF
NA	TRBV5-1	TRBJ2-7	NA	TGCGCCAGCAGCACCGGGACCCGCTACGAGCAGTACTTC	CASSTGTRYEQYF
once	TRBV7-9	TRBJ2-7	NA	TGTGCCAGCAGCCCCGGGACGGGAAAATACGAGCAGTACTTC	CASSPGTGKYEQYF
NA	TRBV6-5	TRBJ2-5	NA	TGTGCCAGCAGACGGGGGAGCGGCGAGACCCAGTACTTC	CASRRGSGETQYF
NA	TRBV10-3	TRBJ2-7	NA	TGTGCCATCAGTGAGTCTGTGTACGCAGTGTCCTACGAGCAGTACTTC	CAISESVYAVSYEQYF